The source of this T cell receptor beta chain is a study of OX40 agonist ivuxolimab in advanced cancers. Study context: Patients undergoing dose escalation presented with hepatocellular carcinoma, melanoma, renal cell or head and neck cancer. Of mixed ages from about 23 to 79 and averaging approximately 60 years, the group was about 80% male.

V dropped 1 base and J dropped 2 bases, with 4 bases sitting between them. The CDR3 length is 12 residues. The germline gives CDR1 SGHRS, CDR2 YFSETQ. Data came from immunoSEQ multiplex PCR; TCRdb stores just in-frame clones and leaves some out. This sample has approximately 60,000 clones; around 90% occur once, and the top ten carry 0.38%. The sample in question was CD4+ or CD8+ T cells sorted from blood, obtained in a trial of the OX40 agonist ivuxolimab. The sequence came from an adult with an advanced solid tumor such as melanoma, head and neck, liver or kidney cancer. This chain connects TRBV5-1 to TRBJ2-7; no firm D call. The CDR3 DNA is TGCGCCAGCAGCTTGAAGGCCTACGAGCAGTACTTC. Its protein is CASSLKAYEQYF.